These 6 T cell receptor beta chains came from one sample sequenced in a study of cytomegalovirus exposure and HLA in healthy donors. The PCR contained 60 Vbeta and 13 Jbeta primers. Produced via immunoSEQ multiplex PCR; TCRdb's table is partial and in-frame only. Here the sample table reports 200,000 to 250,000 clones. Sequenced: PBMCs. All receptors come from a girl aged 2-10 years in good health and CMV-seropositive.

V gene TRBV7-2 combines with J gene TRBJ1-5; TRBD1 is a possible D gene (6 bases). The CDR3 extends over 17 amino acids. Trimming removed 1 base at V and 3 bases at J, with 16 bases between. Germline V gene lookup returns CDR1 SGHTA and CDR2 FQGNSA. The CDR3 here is CASSLGGRGHLNQPQHF. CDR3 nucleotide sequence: TGTGCCAGCAGCTTAGGGGGTCGGGGACATCTCAATCAGCCCCAGCATTTT.

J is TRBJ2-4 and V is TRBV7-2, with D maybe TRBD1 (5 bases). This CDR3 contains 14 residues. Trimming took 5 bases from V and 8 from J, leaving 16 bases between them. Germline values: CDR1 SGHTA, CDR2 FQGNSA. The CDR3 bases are TGTGCCAGCAGCGAGCAGGGTGGTGGGGACATTCAGTACTTC. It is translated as CASSEQGGGDIQYF. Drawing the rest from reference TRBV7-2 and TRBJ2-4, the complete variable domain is GAGVSQSPSNKVTEKGKDVELRCDPISGHTALYWYRQSLGQGLEFLIYFQGNSAPDKSGLPSDRFSAERTGGSVSTLTIQRTQQEDSAVYLCASSEQGGGDIQYFGAGTRLSVL.

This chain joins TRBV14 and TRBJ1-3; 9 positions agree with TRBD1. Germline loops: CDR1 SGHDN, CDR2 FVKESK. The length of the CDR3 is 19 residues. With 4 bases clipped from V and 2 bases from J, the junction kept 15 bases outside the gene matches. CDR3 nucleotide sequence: TGTGCCAGCAGCCGATATCGGACAGGGGATGCAATCCCTGGAAACACCATATATTTT. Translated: CASSRYRTGDAIPGNTIYF.

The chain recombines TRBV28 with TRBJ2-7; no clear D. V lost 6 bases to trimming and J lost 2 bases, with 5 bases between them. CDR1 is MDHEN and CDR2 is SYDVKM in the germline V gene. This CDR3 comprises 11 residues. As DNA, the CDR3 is TGTGCCAGCAGCGCGCCCTACGAGCAGTACTTC. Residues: CASSAPYEQYF.

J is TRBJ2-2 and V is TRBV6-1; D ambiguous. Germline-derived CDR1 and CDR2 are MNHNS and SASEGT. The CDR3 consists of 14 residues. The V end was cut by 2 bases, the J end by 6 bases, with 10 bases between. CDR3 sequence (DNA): TGTGCCAGCAGTGAATCTGGTTCGGCCGGGGAGCTGTTTTTT. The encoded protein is CASSESGSAGELFF.

This chain's CDR3 is CATDNEQFF. DNA of the CDR3: TGTGCCACAGACAATGAGCAGTTCTTC. The V call is TRBV7-7, the J call TRBJ2-1, with D uncertain. The CDR3 runs 9 residues. Germline assignment: CDR1 SSHAT and CDR2 FNYEAQ (reference sequence). V was trimmed by 10 bases and J by 5 bases, leaving 3 bases between them.